A single sample is the source of the 13 T cell receptor beta chains below, sequenced in a study of T-cell memory formation after mild COVID-19. TCRdb processed the 5' RACE reads anew with MiXCR; each CDR3 protein has one entry. This table holds 350,000 to 500,000 distinct CDR3 sequences, less than 25% found once. Material: PBMCs or a T cell subset sorted from them (not recorded which). All receptors come from an adult woman who had mild COVID-19 (a few samples of this study predate the infection). Cell type and time point are not known.

This clonotype was counted a few times. The chain carries TRBV27 and TRBJ2-3; 7 bases match TRBD2. The CDR3 is made up of 14 amino acids. Germline V gives CDR1 MNHEY, CDR2 SMNVEV (reference sequence). Trimming took 6 bases from V and 5 from J; bases not matched to a gene: 8. CDR3 in DNA: TGTGCCAGCAGGACGGGACTACTCCAAGATACGCAGTATTTT. It codes for CASRTGLLQDTQYF.

This clonotype appeared a few times. V usage is TRBV30 and J usage is TRBJ1-1; D unresolved. The CDR3 consists of 16 residues. Germline V gene data show CDR1 as GTSNPN and CDR2 as SVGIG (reference sequence). V lost 0 bases and J lost 1, with 15 bases in between. CDR3 region: CAWSVPGGGGNTEAFF. Written as DNA, the CDR3 is TGTGCCTGGAGTGTACCGGGAGGTGGTGGGAACACTGAAGCTTTCTTT.

The table lists this clonotype with a few counts. The V and J genes are TRBV20-1 and TRBJ1-2; D gene ambiguous. The V and J ends lost 7 bases and 8 bases respectively, with 17 bases between them. The length of the CDR3 is 12 residues. Germline V CDR1 and CDR2: DFQATT, SNEGSKA (reference sequence). The CDR3 DNA follows: TGCAGTGTCGGAGGTCAAACGGCCGGCTACACCTTC. Its protein is CSVGGQTAGYTF.

At least ten counts were recorded for this clonotype. Here the CDR3 DNA reads TGTGCCAGCAGCTTAGCCCAGATTTATTTCTCTGGGGCCAACGTCCTGACTTTC. This codes for CASSLAQIYFSGANVLTF. The gene calls are TRBV7-9 and TRBJ2-6; D unresolved. The V gene lost 0 bases and the J gene lost 0 bases, with 12 bases spanning the gap. The CDR3 totals 18 residues. The germline gives CDR1 SEHNR, CDR2 FQNEAQ (reference sequence).

The gene calls are TRBV7-2 and TRBJ2-7, with D hard to call. The germline V and J ends were trimmed by 5 bases and 0 bases, with 14 bases remaining between them. CDR3 size: 15 residues. Germline CDR1 SGHTA, CDR2 FQGNSA. CDR3 sequence: CASSLWVLSSYEQYF. In DNA form, the CDR3 reads TGTGCCAGCAGCCTATGGGTCCTAAGCTCCTACGAGCAGTACTTC.

This clonotype was found a few times. CDR3 protein: CASSSGTSGGLADTQYF. The DNA for the CDR3 is TGTGCCAGCAGCTCAGGGACTAGCGGGGGGTTGGCAGATACGCAGTATTTT. The chain has TRBV7-2 and TRBJ2-3; 15 bases match TRBD2. Germline lookup yields CDR1 SGHTA and CDR2 FQGNSA. Losses at the gene ends were 4 bases for V and 4 bases for J; bases not matched to a gene: 6. The CDR3 sequence is 17 residues long.

V gene TRBV6-5 combines with J gene TRBJ2-7; 13 bases are shared with TRBD2. CDR1 and CDR2 (germline): MNHEY, SVGAGI. V lost 3 bases to trimming and J lost 7 bases; unmatched junction nucleotides: 3. The CDR3 is 14 amino acids. CDR3 protein: CASSYRLAGGEQYF. The CDR3 region has the DNA TGTGCCAGCAGTTATCGACTAGCGGGAGGTGAGCAGTACTTC.

The chain combines TRBV6-1 with TRBJ2-7; D is perhaps TRBD1 (7 bases). The CDR3 has 15 amino acids. Deletions cut 3 bases from V and 3 bases from J, with 15 bases between. Germline V gene data show CDR1 as MNHNS and CDR2 as SASEGT. CDR3 protein: CASSDRDSGFYEQYF. CDR3 in DNA: TGTGCCAGCAGTGACCGGGACAGCGGGTTCTACGAGCAGTACTTC.

DNA of the CDR3: TGTGCCACCAGTGATTCACCCGGGACAGGGAAAACTGAAGCTTTCTTT. This gives the protein CATSDSPGTGKTEAFF. The chain employs TRBV24-1 and TRBJ1-1; 9 nucleotides match TRBD1. CDR3 length: 16 amino acids. Losses at the gene ends were 2 bases for V and 5 bases for J; bases not matched to a gene: 8. Germline-derived CDR1 and CDR2 are KGHDR and SFDVKD.

The rearrangement links TRBV6-5 to TRBJ1-2; 9 nucleotides line up with TRBD1. Germline V CDR1 and CDR2: MNHEY, SVGAGI. Trimming cost V 6 bases and J 2 bases; bases outside gene matches: 7. There are 15 residues in the CDR3. The CDR3 sequence: CASSPDRGTNYGYTF. CDR3 DNA: TGTGCCAGCAGCCCGGACAGGGGCACGAACTATGGCTACACCTTC.

This clonotype was recorded a few times. V gene TRBV11-2 combines with J gene TRBJ1-2; no definite D call. This CDR3 region has 15 residues. V lost 1 base and J 3 bases, leaving 12 bases between the germline ends. Germline V CDR1 and CDR2: SGHAT, FQNNGV. The CDR3 loop reads CASSLGARPYYGYTF. The DNA of the CDR3 is TGTGCCAGCAGCTTAGGGGCCCGGCCTTACTATGGCTACACCTTC. Variable domain in full (rest from reference TRBV11-2 and TRBJ1-2): EAGVAQSPRYKIIEKRQSVAFWCNPISGHATLYWYQQILGQGPKLLIQFQNNGVVDDSQLPKDRFSAERLKGVDSTLKIQPAKLEDSAVYLCASSLGARPYYGYTFGSGTRLTVV.

CDR3 in DNA: TGCGCCAGCAGCCAAAGGACAGATAATTCACCCCTCCACTTT. Translating it yields CASSQRTDNSPLHF. The chain combines TRBV4-3 with TRBJ1-6, with D possibly being TRBD1 (6 bases). The V and J ends lost 2 bases and 5 bases respectively, with 7 bases between them. Looked up from germline, CDR1 is LGHNA and CDR2 is YSLEER. CDR3 length equals 14 residues.

V usage is TRBV5-1 and J usage is TRBJ2-7; 14 bases align to TRBD2. CDR1 is SGHRS and CDR2 is YFSETQ in the germline V gene. The V segment lost 4 bases and the J segment 10 bases; nucleotides outside the gene matches: 7. The CDR3 runs 14 residues. The CDR3 bases are TGCGCCAGCAGCGTAGAGGGGACTAGCGGGGGACAGTACTTC. It is translated as CASSVEGTSGGQYF.